Given below is one T cell receptor beta chain in context. Antigen specificity is unknown. The record originates from a study of PD-1 blockade in classical Hodgkin lymphoma. Study-wide results and limits: Patients with a complete response exhibited baseline diversity comparable to newly diagnosed patients.

Assay: immunoSEQ multiplex PCR; the TCRdb copy retains only in-frame clones and omits some. Here the sample spans over 85,000 clones, roughly 76% being singletons. CDR3 length equals 13 residues. The ends were cut back, 2 bases at V and 7 bases at J, with 8 bases in the middle. Germline CDR1 SEHNR, CDR2 FQNEAQ (reference sequence). Patients all relapsed after autologous stem cell transplantation, and there was variation in brentuximab vedotin exposure. Here the sequenced sample was peripheral blood mononuclear cells (PBMCs), taken before the second cycle of nivolumab. The sequence came from a human donor with classical Hodgkin lymphoma. The V gene is TRBV7-9, the J gene TRBJ1-4; no definite D call. The CDR3 is CASSLSVREKLFF. The DNA for the CDR3 is TGTGCCAGCAGCTTATCAGTTCGTGAAAAACTGTTTTTT.